The 19 T cell receptor beta chains below were found in one sample sequenced in a study of shared clonotypes between healthy human individuals. Libraries were prepared by immunoSEQ multiplex PCR; TCRdb keeps only in-frame clonotypes and omits some of them. The top ten clones hold roughly an eighth of a sample with roughly 500,000 clones, roughly 80% of them seen once. The material sequenced was PBMCs. The receptors come from a middle-aged woman in good health. Some clones in this sample may be carry-over from other donors' samples.

The J gene is TRBJ2-7, the V gene TRBV6-1, with 8 bases lining up with TRBD2. This CDR3 spans 15 amino acids. Germline V gene lookup returns CDR1 MNHNS and CDR2 SASEGT. V lost 2 bases to trimming and J lost 4 bases; unmatched junction nucleotides: 7. CDR3 amino acids: CASSELGLGGYEQYF. CDR3 DNA sequence: TGTGCCAGCAGTGAACTGGGACTAGGCGGGTACGAGCAGTACTTC.

In DNA form, the CDR3 reads TGTGCCAGCAGCGTAGAATCGGCTAGCGGGAGCGGCACCGGGGAGCTGTTTTTT. Encoded protein: CASSVESASGSGTGELFF. The chain recombines TRBV9 with TRBJ2-2; 10 bases map to TRBD2. CDR1 and CDR2 (germline): SGDLS, YYNGEE. The CDR3 is 18 amino acids. Trimming took 0 bases from V and 4 from J; bases not matched to a gene: 9. Filled out from reference TRBV9 and TRBJ2-2, the complete variable domain reads DSGVTQTPKHLITATGQRVTLRCSPRSGDLSVYWYQQSLDQGLQFLIQYYNGEERAKGNILERFSAQQFPDLHSELNLSSLELGDSALYFCASSVESASGSGTGELFFGEGSRLTVL.

V gene TRBV10-3 combines with J gene TRBJ2-3, with 8 bases aligning to TRBD1. This CDR3 region has 15 residues. The J segment lost 2 bases and the V segment lost 8 bases, leaving 9 bases of the junction unmatched. Per the germline V gene, CDR1 is ENHRY and CDR2 is SYGVKD. The CDR3, as DNA: TGTGCCATCTCCTCGACAGGGGTCGTCACAGATACGCAGTATTTT. Translated: CAISSTGVVTDTQYF.

About this clone itself: A far larger clone is off by one base, so a read error is likely. The chain joins TRBV18 to TRBJ2-1; D call uncertain. The CDR3 covers 16 residues. Germline CDR1 reads KGHSH; CDR2 reads LQKENI. V was shortened by 0 bases and J by 2 bases, with 11 bases between the two germline ends. The CDR3 reads CASSPPATSTYNEQFF. The CDR3 DNA reads as TGTGCCAGCTCACCACCCGCGACGTCTACCTACAATGAGCAGTTCTTC.

In regard to this clone: A read error is the likely source, as a far larger clone sits one nucleotide away. The conserved phenylalanine or tryptophan is not found at the CDR3 terminus, so this likely reflects a read error. The V gene is TRBV11-2, the J gene TRBJ2-7, with 7 bases matching TRBD1. With 5 bases clipped from V and 3 bases from J, the junction kept 7 bases outside the gene matches. The CDR3 runs to 14 residues. The germline CDR1 and CDR2 sequences are SGHAT and FQNNGV. The CDR3 nucleotides are TGTGCCAGCAGCAAGGCCGGGACAGACTACGAGCAGTACCTC. Its translation: CASSKAGTDYEQYL.

This clone was observed a single time. The chain links TRBV4-1 to TRBJ2-2; TRBD2 matches at 7 bases. V trimming: 3 bases; J trimming: 6 bases; junction bases outside the gene matches: 4. CDR1 and CDR2 from the germline V gene are MGHRA and YSYEKL. CDR3 length: 14 residues. CDR3 in amino acids: CASSQREMSGELFF. Written as DNA, the CDR3 is TGCGCCAGCAGCCAGCGGGAGATGTCCGGGGAGCTGTTTTTT.

Ten or more counts support this clone. The chain employs TRBV20-1 and TRBJ1-2; D call uncertain. This CDR3 region has 11 residues. Germline-derived CDR1 and CDR2 are DFQATT and SNEGSKA (reference sequence). Trimming pared 3 bases from V and 7 bases from J, leaving 9 bases between. The CDR3 protein is CSARWVGGYTF. CDR3 DNA: TGCAGTGCTAGGTGGGTGGGTGGCTACACCTTC.

V gene TRBV30 combines with J gene TRBJ1-4; D is perhaps TRBD1 (6 bases). Trimming took 2 bases from V and 2 from J, leaving 12 bases between them. Germline V CDR1 and CDR2: GTSNPN, SVGIG (reference sequence). The CDR3 has 15 amino acids. In DNA form, the CDR3 reads TGTGCCTGGAGTCTCTCAGGGGTCACTAATGAAAAACTGTTTTTT. Encoded protein: CAWSLSGVTNEKLFF. Based on the CDR3 plus reference TRBV30 and TRBJ1-4, the full variable domain is SQTIHQWPATLVQPVGSPLSLECTVEGTSNPNLYWYRQAAGRGLQLLFYSVGIGQISSEVPQNLSASRPQDRQFILSSKKLLLSDSGFYLCAWSLSGVTNEKLFFGSGTQLSVL.

On this clone itself: In the same sample, other DNA sequences code for this CDR3. The chain links TRBV11-2 to TRBJ2-1; TRBD1 is a possible D gene (5 bases). This CDR3 contains 14 residues. Trimming shortened V by 2 bases and J by 4 bases, and 9 bases separated the two germline ends. Germline CDR1 SGHAT, CDR2 FQNNGV. CDR3 DNA sequence: TGTGCCAGCAGCTTAAGGGGAAGTTACAATGAGCAGTTCTTC. It codes for CASSLRGSYNEQFF.

The chain employs TRBV11-1 and TRBJ2-1, with TRBD2 identical over 7 bases. Trimming cost V 5 bases and J 6 bases; bases outside gene matches: 13. Germline assignment: CDR1 SGHAT and CDR2 FQDESV (reference sequence). This CDR3 comprises 16 residues. The CDR3 DNA reads TGTGCCAGCAGCCCACCCGGCGCGGGAGCGGGCAATGAGCAGTTCTTC. It specifies CASSPPGAGAGNEQFF.

The rearrangement links TRBV14 to TRBJ2-7; D might be TRBD2 (6 bases). There are 17 residues in the CDR3. Per germline, CDR1 SGHDN and CDR2 FVKESK. V was cut by 1 base and J by 1 base, with 17 bases left in between. CDR3 amino acids: CASSQGFTGARSYEQYF. CDR3 bases: TGTGCCAGCAGCCAAGGGTTCACGGGAGCCCGGTCCTACGAGCAGTACTTC.

This clone was seen just once. The V call is TRBV7-2, the J call TRBJ2-5; 10 nucleotides align to TRBD2. Losses at the gene ends were 2 bases for V and 1 base for J; bases not matched to a gene: 4. This CDR3 comprises 16 residues. Germline lookup yields CDR1 SGHTA and CDR2 FQGNSA. The CDR3 nucleotides read TGTGCCAGCAGCTTACTCGCTAGCGGGGGCCAAGAGACCCAGTACTTC. This sequence encodes CASSLLASGGQETQYF.

For this clone: One base separates it from a far larger clone, so it is likely a read error. The gene calls are TRBV15 and TRBJ1-4; D unclear. Germline lookup yields CDR1 LNHNV and CDR2 YYDKDF (reference sequence). The germline V and J ends were trimmed by 6 bases and 8 bases, with 16 bases remaining between them. The CDR3 contains 14 residues. CDR3 residues: CATSSIVHYEKLFF. In DNA, the CDR3 is TGTGCCACCAGTTCAATTGTCCACTACGAAAAACTGTTTTTT.

The V and J genes are TRBV5-4 and TRBJ2-1; either TRBD1 or TRBD2 may fit D (5 bases each). Germline V CDR1 and CDR2: SGHNT, YYREEE (reference sequence). The length of the CDR3 is 16 residues. V was pared by 4 bases and J by 6 bases, with 20 bases between. The CDR3 here is CASSPTSGLAVNEQFF. CDR3 DNA: TGTGCCAGCAGCCCTACATCAGGGCTAGCCGTCAATGAGCAGTTCTTC.

About this clone: It differs at one base from a far larger clone, so likely a read error. The conserved final phenylalanine or tryptophan is absent from the CDR3, which likely points to a read error. J is TRBJ1-1 and V is TRBV6-1; D remains ambiguous. This CDR3 region has 12 residues. V lost 5 bases to trimming and J lost 11 bases, with 15 bases between them. Germline V gene lookup returns CDR1 MNHNS and CDR2 SASEGT. The CDR3: CASSLPTGGAFS. CDR3 coding DNA: TGTGCCAGCAGTCTCCCTACGGGAGGGGCTTTCTCT.

This rearrangement joins TRBV28 to TRBJ1-2; no reliable D call. Germline V gene data show CDR1 as MDHEN and CDR2 as SYDVKM. Trimming took 2 bases from V and 8 from J, leaving 9 bases between them. The CDR3 runs to 12 residues. The CDR3 sequence: CASSLADGGYTF. CDR3 in DNA: TGTGCCAGCAGTTTAGCGGACGGGGGCTACACCTTC.

The chain has TRBV9 and TRBJ1-3; no clear D gene. Germline values: CDR1 SGDLS, CDR2 YYNGEE. The CDR3 is made up of 15 amino acids. The germline V and J ends were trimmed by 3 bases and 0 bases, with 10 bases remaining between them. The CDR3 sequence is CASSELGNSGNTIYF. The DNA for the CDR3 is TGTGCCAGCAGCGAGCTGGGGAACTCTGGAAACACCATATATTTT.

In its sample, this clone was seen a few times. The genes are TRBV2 and TRBJ1-2, with D uncertain. V dropped 8 bases and J dropped 4 bases, with 8 bases sitting between them. The CDR3 is 11 amino acids. Germline CDR1 reads SNHLY; CDR2 reads FYNNEI. CDR3 bases: TGTGCCAGCTGGGGTGTCTATGGCTACACCTTC. Its protein product is CASWGVYGYTF.

This clone was observed many times. The chain recombines TRBV23-1 with TRBJ1-2; D call uncertain. TRBV23-1 has ORF status, its function being uncertain. This CDR3 has 14 amino acids. Trimming took 2 bases from V and 4 from J, leaving 11 bases between them. The CDR3 DNA reads as TGCGCCAGCAGTCAAACGAACATAAGCTATGGCTACACCTTC. Translating it yields CASSQTNISYGYTF.